Below, 19 T cell receptor beta chains from the same sample are listed, as sequenced in a study of T-cell reconstitution after alpha-beta-depleted transplantation in children (dated by TCRdb to 2016 to 2017). The library relied on PCR. The reads were generated on an Illumina HiSeq 2500. To normalize quantification of the TCRbeta repertoire, the TCR libraries were built with molecular barcoding that relied on unique molecular identifiers. TCRdb cleaned the public reads at Q25 with fastp, built clones with MiXCR and kept in-frame beta chains. Each entry merges the rows of one CDR3 protein and shows their most common DNA and genes. This sample lists about 400,000 distinct CDR3 sequences; 13% were detected once. Of the sample, around 4% falls within the top ten clones. The specimen was PBMCs, collected from the stem cell graft. All receptors come from a human donor who donated a stem cell graft to a child with Fanconi anemia.

The J gene is TRBJ2-7, the V gene TRBV11-3; D is unresolved. The CDR3 is made up of 15 amino acids. V lost 8 bases and J 5 bases, leaving 22 bases between the germline ends. CDR1 and CDR2 (germline): SGHNT, YENEEA. For the CDR3, the DNA is TGTGCCAGCTCGGCTCCTGCATATCCCCCGCACGAGCAGTACTTC. Amino acids: CASSAPAYPPHEQYF.

This clonotype was seen repeatedly, ten times or more. V usage is TRBV6-5 and J usage is TRBJ2-7, with 11 bases matching TRBD2. From germline, CDR1 is MNHEY and CDR2 SVGAGI. The CDR3 consists of 16 residues. V lost 2 bases, J lost 2 bases, and 5 bases stayed unmatched. CDR3 in DNA: TGTGCCAGCAGTTACCCCACTAGCGGGGGAGCCTACGAGCAGTACTTC. It translates to CASSYPTSGGAYEQYF.

This clonotype was observed at least ten times. This chain uses TRBV10-3 with TRBJ2-3; D unclear. V shed 0 bases and J shed 7 bases, with 8 bases lying between them. The germline V gene encodes CDR1 ENHRY and CDR2 SYGVKD. This CDR3 region has 13 residues. CDR3 sequence: CAISESKGNTQYF. CDR3 nucleotides: TGTGCCATCAGTGAGTCGAAAGGGAATACGCAGTATTTT.

This clonotype occurred a few times. The chain carries TRBV19 and TRBJ2-1; TRBD1 is a possible D gene (5 bases). Trimming cost V 4 bases and J 8 bases, with 9 bases left between them. Per the germline V gene, CDR1 is LNHDA and CDR2 is SQIVND (reference sequence). This CDR3 has 12 residues. DNA of the CDR3: TGTGCCAGTAGTAGGTTAGGGGATGAGCAGTTCTTC. As protein: CASSRLGDEQFF.

The genes are TRBV7-8 and TRBJ1-3; 8 nucleotides line up with TRBD1. The junction had 9 bases not matched to a gene; V was cut back by 5 bases and J by 0 bases. CDR1 SGHVS and CDR2 FQNEAQ come from the germline V gene. The CDR3 spans 17 residues. In nucleotides, the CDR3 is TGTGCCAGCAGCCCCCTCAGGACAGGGAGCTCTGGAAACACCATATATTTT. Translation: CASSPLRTGSSGNTIYF. Drawing the rest from reference TRBV7-8 and TRBJ1-3, the complete variable domain is GAGVSQSPRYKVAKRGQDVALRCDPISGHVSLFWYQQALGQGPEFLTYFQNEAQLDKSGLPSDRFFAERPEGSVSTLKIQRTQQEDSAVYLCASSPLRTGSSGNTIYFGEGSWLTVV.

By sample share, this clonotype is medium-sized (0.01 to 0.1%). V and J are TRBV12-3 or TRBV12-4 and TRBJ2-5, with D tentatively TRBD1 (6 bases). Trimming removed 4 bases from V and 5 bases from J, with 14 bases in between. There are 14 residues in the CDR3. The DNA for the CDR3 is TGTGCCAGCAGTTCCCCAGGGACAATGGAGACCCAGTACTTC. This translates into CASSSPGTMETQYF.

About this clonotype: A much larger clone lies a single base off, so this may be a read error. The rearrangement joins TRBV7-4 to TRBJ1-3; no definite D call. Germline CDR1 and CDR2: SGHVT and SQSDAQ. This CDR3 is 15 amino acids long. Written as DNA, the CDR3 is TGTACCAGCAGCTTGAGAGGGAGAAGTGGAAACACCATATATTTT. As protein: CTSSLRGRSGNTIYF.

This clonotype has just a few counts. This chain uses TRBV24-1 with TRBJ2-5, with TRBD2 identical over 7 bases. The trim removed 5 bases at V and 5 bases at J, leaving 4 bases unmatched. The CDR3 spans 13 residues. Germline V CDR1 and CDR2: KGHDR, SFDVKD. The CDR3 sequence: CATSGEGQETQYF. The DNA for the CDR3 is TGTGCCACCAGTGGGGAGGGTCAGGAGACCCAGTACTTC.

The chain combines TRBV12-3 or TRBV12-4 with TRBJ1-6; D might be TRBD1 (6 bases). V was clipped by 9 bases and J by 7 bases, with 13 bases between them. There are 13 residues in the CDR3. CDR3 nucleotides: TGTGCCAGTTGGGGGCAGCCAAATTCACCCCTCCACTTT. This translates into CASWGQPNSPLHF.

The table lists this clonotype with many counts. The chain recombines TRBV3-1 with TRBJ2-1; perhaps D is TRBD1 or TRBD2 (5 bases each). The CDR3 contains 14 residues. From germline, CDR1 is LGHDT and CDR2 YNNKEL (reference sequence). The V end was cut by 3 bases, the J end by 7 bases, with 13 bases between. The CDR3 here is CASSQTWDGNEQFF. CDR3 DNA sequence: TGTGCCAGCAGCCAGACGTGGGACGGGAATGAGCAGTTCTTC.

This clonotype was picked up a small number of times. J is TRBJ2-3 and V is TRBV20-1, with 11 bases identical to TRBD2. With 3 bases clipped from V and 10 bases from J, the junction kept 9 bases outside the gene matches. Germline CDR1 reads DFQATT; CDR2 reads SNEGSKA (reference sequence). This CDR3 comprises 14 residues. CDR3 nucleotides: TGCAGTGCTAGTAGCGGTAGCGGGGGGGGTTCGCAGTATTTT. The encoded protein is CSASSGSGGGSQYF.

Many counts were recorded for this clonotype. The chain couples TRBV7-9 to TRBJ2-1; 7 bases fit TRBD1. Germline V lookup: CDR1 SEHNR, CDR2 FQNEAQ (reference sequence). The V and J ends lost 5 bases and 10 bases, in that order; junction bases with no gene match: 14. The CDR3 loop spans 15 amino acids. The CDR3 nucleotides are TGTGCCAGCAGCACTTTTACAACAACAGGGGACGAGCAGTTCTTC. Residues: CASSTFTTTGDEQFF. The full variable domain, rest sourced from reference TRBV7-9 and TRBJ2-1, is DTGVSQNPRHKITKRGQNVTFRCDPISEHNRLYWYRQTLGQGPEFLTYFQNEAQLEKSRLLSDRFSAERPKGSFSTLEIQRTEQGDSAMYLCASSTFTTTGDEQFFGPGTRLTVL.

In this sample, this clonotype turned up many times. This chain uses TRBV7-8 with TRBJ1-1; D not resolved. The germline V and J ends were trimmed by 1 base and 4 bases, with 10 bases remaining between them. CDR3 length: 14 amino acids. Germline lookup yields CDR1 SGHVS and CDR2 FQNEAQ. CDR3 residues: CASSLGMSATEAFF. The CDR3 region has the DNA TGTGCCAGCAGCTTAGGGATGTCGGCCACTGAAGCTTTCTTT. Full variable domain (remainder filled in from reference TRBV7-8 and TRBJ1-1): GAGVSQSPRYKVAKRGQDVALRCDPISGHVSLFWYQQALGQGPEFLTYFQNEAQLDKSGLPSDRFFAERPEGSVSTLKIQRTQQEDSAVYLCASSLGMSATEAFFGQGTRLTVV.

Ten or more counts support this clonotype. CDR3 loop: CASSVTGLSSYEQYF. The DNA of the CDR3 is TGCGCCAGCAGCGTTACAGGGCTTAGCTCCTACGAGCAGTACTTC. The J gene is TRBJ2-7, the V gene TRBV5-1; D might be TRBD1 (6 bases). This CDR3 has 15 residues. Trimming cost V 4 bases and J 0 bases, with 14 bases left between them. The V gene's germline CDR1 is SGHRS and CDR2 YFSETQ.

This clonotype was counted ten times or more. This chain joins TRBV9 and TRBJ2-2; D uncertain. V was pared by 6 bases and J by 1 base, with 7 bases between. The CDR3 is made up of 13 amino acids. Germline V gene sequence: CDR1 SGDLS, CDR2 YYNGEE. The CDR3 spells CASNHENTGELFF. The CDR3 DNA is TGTGCCAGCAACCACGAGAACACCGGGGAGCTGTTTTTT. The variable domain in full, with the rest retrieved from reference TRBV9 and TRBJ2-2, is DSGVTQTPKHLITATGQRVTLRCSPRSGDLSVYWYQQSLDQGLQFLIQYYNGEERAKGNILERFSAQQFPDLHSELNLSSLELGDSALYFCASNHENTGELFFGEGSRLTVL.

This clonotype has ten or more counts. The chain has TRBV6-6 and TRBJ2-1, with TRBD1 identical over 7 bases. The CDR3 sequence is 13 residues long. J gave up 10 bases and V 6 bases, and 9 bases lay outside the gene matches. The germline V gene encodes CDR1 MNHNY and CDR2 SVGAGI (reference sequence). This chain's CDR3 is CASRERGPGEQFF. CDR3 bases: TGTGCCAGCAGAGAAAGGGGGCCGGGGGAGCAGTTCTTC.

The table lists this clonotype with a few counts. Here the CDR3 reads CASSLEGGGITEAFF. The DNA of the CDR3 is TGTGCCAGCAGCTTAGAAGGGGGCGGCATCACTGAAGCTTTCTTT. The genes are TRBV5-5 and TRBJ1-1, with TRBD1 identical over 7 bases. The germline gives CDR1 SGHKS, CDR2 YYEKEE (reference sequence). The CDR3 spans 15 residues. V gave up 2 bases and J gave up 4 bases; unmatched junction bases: 8.

This clonotype showed up just a few times. The chain links TRBV5-5 to TRBJ2-7; D perhaps matches TRBD1 (6 bases). CDR1 and CDR2 (germline): SGHKS, YYEKEE (reference sequence). V was shortened by 3 bases and J by 3 bases, with 13 bases between the two germline ends. This CDR3 region has 14 residues. The CDR3 DNA sequence: TGTGCCAGCAGCTGGACAGTCTTCCGCTACGAGCAGTACTTC. It translates to CASSWTVFRYEQYF.

There are a few counts of this clonotype. The chain is built from TRBV5-1 and TRBJ2-3; 10 nucleotides align to TRBD2. In germline, CDR1 is SGHRS, CDR2 YFSETQ. V was clipped by 4 bases and J by 4 bases; unmatched bases: 6. This CDR3 comprises 15 residues. CDR3 amino acids: CASSVSGRASDTQYF. The CDR3 nucleotides are TGCGCCAGCAGCGTCAGCGGGAGGGCCTCAGATACGCAGTATTTT.